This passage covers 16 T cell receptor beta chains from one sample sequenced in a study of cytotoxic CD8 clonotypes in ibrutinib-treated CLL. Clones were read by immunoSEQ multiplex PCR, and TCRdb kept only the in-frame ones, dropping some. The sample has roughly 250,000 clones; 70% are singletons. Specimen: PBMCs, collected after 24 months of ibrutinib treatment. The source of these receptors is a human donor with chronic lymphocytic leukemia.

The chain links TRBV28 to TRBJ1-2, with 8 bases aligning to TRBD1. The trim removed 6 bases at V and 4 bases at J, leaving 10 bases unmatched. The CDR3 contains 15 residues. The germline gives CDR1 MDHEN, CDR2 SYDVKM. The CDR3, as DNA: TGTGCCAGCAGCTCCCCCGGACAGGGTCGCTATGGCTACACCTTC. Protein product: CASSSPGQGRYGYTF.

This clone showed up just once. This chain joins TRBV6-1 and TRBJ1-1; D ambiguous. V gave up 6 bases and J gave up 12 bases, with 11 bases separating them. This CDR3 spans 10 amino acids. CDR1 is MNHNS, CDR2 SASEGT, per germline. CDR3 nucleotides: TGTGCCAGCAGCGAGTATTCGTCTTTCTTT. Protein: CASSEYSSFF.

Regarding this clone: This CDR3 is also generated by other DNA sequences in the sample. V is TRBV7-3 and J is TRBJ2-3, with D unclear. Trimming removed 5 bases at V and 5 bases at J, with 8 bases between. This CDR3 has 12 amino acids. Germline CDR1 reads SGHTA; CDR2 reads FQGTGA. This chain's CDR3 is CASSVPGDTQYF. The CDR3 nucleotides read TGTGCCAGCAGCGTACCGGGAGATACGCAGTATTTT.

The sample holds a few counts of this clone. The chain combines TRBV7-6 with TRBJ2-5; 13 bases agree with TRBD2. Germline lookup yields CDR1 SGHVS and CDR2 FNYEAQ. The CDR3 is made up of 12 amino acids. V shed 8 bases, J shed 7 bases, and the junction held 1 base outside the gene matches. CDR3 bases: TGTGCCAGCCGGACTAGCGGGAGGACCCAGTACTTC. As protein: CASRTSGRTQYF.

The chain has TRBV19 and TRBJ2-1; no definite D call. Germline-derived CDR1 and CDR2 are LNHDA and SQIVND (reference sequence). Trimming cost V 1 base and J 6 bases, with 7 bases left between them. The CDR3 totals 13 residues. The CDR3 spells CASSIGTTNEQFF. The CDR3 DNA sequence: TGTGCCAGTAGTATAGGGACGACCAATGAGCAGTTCTTC.

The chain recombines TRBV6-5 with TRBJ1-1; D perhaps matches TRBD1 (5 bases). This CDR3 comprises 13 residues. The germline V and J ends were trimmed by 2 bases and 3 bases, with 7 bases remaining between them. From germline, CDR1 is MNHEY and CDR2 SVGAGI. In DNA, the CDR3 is TGTGCCAGCAGTTACGCCAGGGACACTGAAGCTTTCTTT. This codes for CASSYARDTEAFF.

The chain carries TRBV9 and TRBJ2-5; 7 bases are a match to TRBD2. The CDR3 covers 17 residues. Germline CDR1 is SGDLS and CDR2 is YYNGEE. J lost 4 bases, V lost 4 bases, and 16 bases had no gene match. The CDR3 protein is CASSPRPGWGGLETQYF. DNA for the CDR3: TGTGCCAGCAGCCCCCGACCCGGATGGGGAGGGTTAGAGACCCAGTACTTC. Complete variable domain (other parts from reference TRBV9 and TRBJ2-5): DSGVTQTPKHLITATGQRVTLRCSPRSGDLSVYWYQQSLDQGLQFLIQYYNGEERAKGNILERFSAQQFPDLHSELNLSSLELGDSALYFCASSPRPGWGGLETQYFGPGTRLLVL.

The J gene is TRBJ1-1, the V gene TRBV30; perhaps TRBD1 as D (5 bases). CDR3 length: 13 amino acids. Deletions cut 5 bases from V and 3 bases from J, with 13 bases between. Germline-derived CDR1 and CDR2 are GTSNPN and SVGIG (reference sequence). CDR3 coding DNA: TGTGCCTGGGGTGAGTTGGGGGACACTGAAGCTTTCTTT. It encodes CAWGELGDTEAFF.

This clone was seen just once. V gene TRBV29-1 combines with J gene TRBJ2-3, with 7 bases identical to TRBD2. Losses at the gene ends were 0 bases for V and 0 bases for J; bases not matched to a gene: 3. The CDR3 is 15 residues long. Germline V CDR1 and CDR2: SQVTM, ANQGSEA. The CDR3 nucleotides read TGCAGCGTTGAAGATGGGGACTATAGCACAGATACGCAGTATTTT. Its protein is CSVEDGDYSTDTQYF.

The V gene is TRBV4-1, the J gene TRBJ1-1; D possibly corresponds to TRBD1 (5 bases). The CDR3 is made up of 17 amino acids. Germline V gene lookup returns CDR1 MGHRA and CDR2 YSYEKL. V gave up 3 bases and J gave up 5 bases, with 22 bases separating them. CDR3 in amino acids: CASSHATWAGIGTEAFF. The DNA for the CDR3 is TGCGCCAGCAGCCATGCCACCTGGGCAGGGATTGGTACTGAAGCTTTCTTT.

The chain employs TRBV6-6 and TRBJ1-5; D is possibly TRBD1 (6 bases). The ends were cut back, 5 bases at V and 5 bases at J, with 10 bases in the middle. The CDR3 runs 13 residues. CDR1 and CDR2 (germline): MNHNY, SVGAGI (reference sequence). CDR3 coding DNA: TGTGCCAGCAGTGGACAGCTTTATCAGCCCCAGCATTTT. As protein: CASSGQLYQPQHF.

In DNA form, the CDR3 reads TGTGCCAGCAGTCCTTCAGCCGATCAGCCCCAGCATTTT. Translated, it gives CASSPSADQPQHF. The V call is TRBV2, the J call TRBJ1-5, with unresolved D. The CDR3 extends over 13 amino acids. The germline CDR1 and CDR2 sequences are SNHLY and FYNNEI. Trimming removed 5 bases from V and 5 bases from J, with 10 bases in between.

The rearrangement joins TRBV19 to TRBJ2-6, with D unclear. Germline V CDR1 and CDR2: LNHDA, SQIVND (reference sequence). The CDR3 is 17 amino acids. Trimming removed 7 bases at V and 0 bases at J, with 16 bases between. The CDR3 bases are TGTGCCAGTAAAGTTCGAGAACGTGTCTCTGGGGCCAACGTCCTGACTTTC. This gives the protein CASKVRERVSGANVLTF. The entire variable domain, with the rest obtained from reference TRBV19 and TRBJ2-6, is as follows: DGGITQSPKYLFRKEGQNVTLSCEQNLNHDAMYWYRQDPGQGLRLIYYSQIVNDFQKGDIAEGYSVSREKKESFPLTVTSAQKNPTAFYLCASKVRERVSGANVLTFGAGSRLTVL.

CDR3 region: CACQGNRLNTEAFF. The CDR3 DNA follows: TGTGCCTGCCAAGGGAACCGCCTGAACACTGAAGCTTTCTTT. The gene calls are TRBV30 and TRBJ1-1, with no clear D. The V gene's germline CDR1 is GTSNPN and CDR2 SVGIG (reference sequence). CDR3 length equals 14 residues. The V end lost 6 bases, the J end lost 0 bases, and 14 bases lay between the germline ends.

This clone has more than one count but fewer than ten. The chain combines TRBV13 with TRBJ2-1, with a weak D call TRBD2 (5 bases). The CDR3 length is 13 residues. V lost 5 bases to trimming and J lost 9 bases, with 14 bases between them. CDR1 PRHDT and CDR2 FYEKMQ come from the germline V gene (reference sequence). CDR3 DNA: TGTGCCAGCAGCCGGGATCAGGATCCTGAGCAGTTCTTC. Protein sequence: CASSRDQDPEQFF.

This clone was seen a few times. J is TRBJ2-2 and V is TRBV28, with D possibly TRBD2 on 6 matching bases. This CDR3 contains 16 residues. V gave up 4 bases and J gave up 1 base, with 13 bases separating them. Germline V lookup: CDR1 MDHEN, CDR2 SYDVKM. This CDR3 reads CASSSSGTWNTGELFF. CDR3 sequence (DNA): TGTGCCAGCAGTTCATCCGGGACTTGGAACACCGGGGAGCTGTTTTTT. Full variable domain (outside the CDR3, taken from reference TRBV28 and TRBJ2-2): DVKVTQSSRYLVKRTGEKVFLECVQDMDHENMFWYRQDPGLGLRLIYFSYDVKMKEKGDIPEGYSVSREKKERFSLILESASTNQTSMYLCASSSSGTWNTGELFFGEGSRLTVL.